This entry lists 17 T cell receptor beta chains sequenced from one sample in a study of beta chain features in type 1 diabetes. General observations from the study: When Type 1 diabetes patients were examined, their TCRB CDR3s proved moderately but significantly shorter in all four CD4+ subsets.

The antigens for these receptors are not known. The whole isolated RNA underwent reverse transcription, so sequencing captured expressed TCRB transcripts. The protocol was immunoSEQ multiplex PCR, while the TCRdb copy is restricted to in-frame clones and leaves out a portion. The sample lists some 640,000 clones; about 14% were seen once. Material: naive CD4+ T cells from blood. These receptors all come from a man in his late teens or twenties with type 1 diabetes.

A few counts support this clone. This chain connects TRBV20-1 to TRBJ2-1; D ambiguous. V was clipped by 0 bases and J by 9 bases, with 6 bases between them. Germline CDR1 and CDR2: DFQATT and SNEGSKA (reference sequence). The CDR3 runs to 11 residues. CDR3 nucleotides: TGCAGTGCTAGAGATCGAACTGAGCAGTTCTTC. It translates to CSARDRTEQFF.

This clone was seen more than once but under ten times. The chain is built from TRBV27 and TRBJ1-5; D possibly corresponds to TRBD1 (6 bases). With 1 base removed from V and 2 bases from J, the gap between germline ends came to 12 bases. Germline V gene lookup returns CDR1 MNHEY and CDR2 SMNVEV (reference sequence). This CDR3 comprises 16 residues. The CDR3 loop is CASSLWGAQGNQPQHF. CDR3 sequence (DNA): TGTGCCAGCAGTTTATGGGGGGCGCAGGGCAATCAGCCCCAGCATTTT.

CDR3 sequence (DNA): TGTGCCAGCAGCTCACCACGGGGGACTAATTCTCATACGCAGTATTTT. Amino acids: CASSSPRGTNSHTQYF. The chain links TRBV9 to TRBJ2-3; TRBD2 matches 7 bases. CDR3 length equals 16 residues. The V and J ends lost 4 bases and 7 bases, in that order; junction bases with no gene match: 15. Germline assignment: CDR1 SGDLS and CDR2 YYNGEE.

The J gene is TRBJ2-7, the V gene TRBV10-3; 10 nucleotides align to TRBD2. CDR3 length: 19 residues. Losses at the gene ends were 2 bases for V and 1 base for J; bases not matched to a gene: 14. Germline-derived CDR1 and CDR2 are ENHRY and SYGVKD. CDR3 sequence (DNA): TGTGCCATCAGTGAGGGCCGGGCACGTCTAGCGGGAGTTTCCTACGAGCAGTACTTC. Protein product: CAISEGRARLAGVSYEQYF.

The chain couples TRBV12-5 to TRBJ2-1, with 8 positions matching TRBD2. CDR1 is LGHNT, CDR2 FRNRAP, per germline. This CDR3 region has 18 residues. With 0 bases clipped from V and 8 bases from J, the junction kept 15 bases outside the gene matches. CDR3 sequence: CASGLVPSGPPRDYEQFF. The CDR3, as DNA: TGTGCTAGTGGTTTGGTACCTAGCGGGCCACCAAGGGATTATGAGCAGTTCTTC.

The chain uses TRBV5-1 and TRBJ2-5; 7 bases agree with TRBD2. Germline values: CDR1 SGHRS, CDR2 YFSETQ. The V segment lost 4 bases and the J segment 1 base; nucleotides outside the gene matches: 10. CDR3 size: 16 residues. Here the CDR3 DNA reads TGCGCCAGCAGCCCCTCCCCCGGCGGGAGCCAAGAGACCCAGTACTTC. It codes for CASSPSPGGSQETQYF.

This clone was counted only a few times. The same CDR3 is also encoded by other DNA sequences in this sample. The J gene is TRBJ2-3, the V gene TRBV19; D possibly corresponds to TRBD1 (6 bases). The CDR3 runs to 12 residues. Germline-derived CDR1 and CDR2 are LNHDA and SQIVND (reference sequence). V was shortened by 3 bases and J by 7 bases, with 8 bases between the two germline ends. The CDR3 reads CASSIQGNTQYF. CDR3 bases: TGTGCCAGTAGTATCCAGGGGAATACGCAGTATTTT.

The chain uses TRBV25-1 and TRBJ2-1, with 9 positions matching TRBD1. This CDR3 contains 15 residues. V gave up 8 bases and J gave up 5 bases; unmatched junction bases: 10. Germline CDR1 and CDR2: MGHDK and SYGVNS. The CDR3 coding sequence is TGTGCCAGCTCCCTGCCGGGACAGGGAGACAATGAGCAGTTCTTC. Its protein product is CASSLPGQGDNEQFF.

This chain connects TRBV21-1 to TRBJ2-1. TRBV21-1 is labeled a pseudogene. The CDR3 consists of 16 residues. The CDR3 DNA reads as TGTGCCAGCAGCAAAGCTCGACTACCGCTGGGGGATGAGCAGTTCTTC. Translating gives CASSKARLPLGDEQFF.

This clone occurred a few times. The chain couples TRBV4-3 to TRBJ2-3; D might be TRBD1 (5 bases). The germline CDR1 and CDR2 sequences are LGHNA and YSLEER. V was trimmed by 0 bases and J by 7 bases, leaving 17 bases between them. This CDR3 contains 16 residues. In DNA form, the CDR3 reads TGCGCCAGCAGCCAAGAGGTTGGGGCGAGAGGAAATACGCAGTATTTT. This encodes CASSQEVGARGNTQYF.

This clone was detected only a few times. The rearrangement joins TRBV30 to TRBJ1-6; D is unclear. Germline V CDR1 and CDR2: GTSNPN, SVGIG (reference sequence). V lost 2 bases to trimming and J lost 11 bases, with 19 bases between them. This CDR3 spans 15 amino acids. CDR3 DNA: TGTGCCTGGAGTCAATCGGGCGGCGCGTCGACACCCCTCCACTTT. Encoded protein: CAWSQSGGASTPLHF.

This rearrangement joins TRBV2 to TRBJ1-2; no firm D call. V dropped 5 bases and J dropped 2 bases, with 9 bases sitting between them. Per germline, CDR1 SNHLY and CDR2 FYNNEI. The CDR3 spans 13 residues. This CDR3 is CASSPSLNYGYTF. CDR3 DNA sequence: TGTGCCAGCAGTCCCAGTTTAAACTATGGCTACACCTTC.

The table lists this clone with a few counts. The sample contains more than one DNA sequence encoding this CDR3. The V and J genes are TRBV30 and TRBJ1-2; no clear D. Trimming cost V 0 bases and J 7 bases, with 9 bases left between them. Germline CDR1 GTSNPN, CDR2 SVGIG (reference sequence). The CDR3 is made up of 12 amino acids. The CDR3 nucleotides are TGTGCCTGGAGTGTACATCCCGGTGGCTACACCTTC. Translating it yields CAWSVHPGGYTF.

The chain employs TRBV7-2 and TRBJ1-6; 9 bases map to TRBD1. Trimming at V came to 2 bases and at J to 9 bases, leaving 5 bases not matched to a gene. This CDR3 has 15 amino acids. In germline, CDR1 is SGHTA, CDR2 FQGNSA. The CDR3 loop is CASSLRTGDLSPLHF. CDR3 coding DNA: TGTGCCAGCAGCTTAAGGACAGGGGACCTTTCACCCCTCCACTTT. The full variable domain, with the rest looked up from reference TRBV7-2 and TRBJ1-6, is GAGVSQSPSNKVTEKGKDVELRCDPISGHTALYWYRQSLGQGLEFLIYFQGNSAPDKSGLPSDRFSAERTGGSVSTLTIQRTQQEDSAVYLCASSLRTGDLSPLHFGNGTRLTVT.

The genes are TRBV7-6 and TRBJ1-1, with no clear D. V lost 0 bases to trimming and J lost 1 base, with 3 bases between them. The CDR3 is 13 residues long. CDR1 is SGHVS, CDR2 FNYEAQ, per germline. In DNA form, the CDR3 reads TGTGCCAGCAGCTTAGCGGAGAACACTGAAGCTTTCTTT. This translates into CASSLAENTEAFF.

This sequence joins TRBV7-2 and TRBJ2-1; D is undetermined. This CDR3 region has 13 residues. Germline loops: CDR1 SGHTA, CDR2 FQGNSA. V was clipped by 1 base and J by 1 base, with 2 bases between them. DNA of the CDR3: TGTGCCAGCAGCTTAGAGTCCTACAATGAGCAGTTCTTC. Translating gives CASSLESYNEQFF.

This clone appeared a few times. This chain links TRBV5-1 with TRBJ2-7; TRBD1 matches 9 bases. The V and J ends lost 3 bases and 3 bases, in that order; junction bases with no gene match: 4. CDR3 length equals 14 residues. Germline-derived CDR1 and CDR2 are SGHRS and YFSETQ. CDR3 residues: CASSWTGENYEQYF. CDR3 nucleotides: TGCGCCAGCAGCTGGACAGGGGAAAACTACGAGCAGTACTTC.